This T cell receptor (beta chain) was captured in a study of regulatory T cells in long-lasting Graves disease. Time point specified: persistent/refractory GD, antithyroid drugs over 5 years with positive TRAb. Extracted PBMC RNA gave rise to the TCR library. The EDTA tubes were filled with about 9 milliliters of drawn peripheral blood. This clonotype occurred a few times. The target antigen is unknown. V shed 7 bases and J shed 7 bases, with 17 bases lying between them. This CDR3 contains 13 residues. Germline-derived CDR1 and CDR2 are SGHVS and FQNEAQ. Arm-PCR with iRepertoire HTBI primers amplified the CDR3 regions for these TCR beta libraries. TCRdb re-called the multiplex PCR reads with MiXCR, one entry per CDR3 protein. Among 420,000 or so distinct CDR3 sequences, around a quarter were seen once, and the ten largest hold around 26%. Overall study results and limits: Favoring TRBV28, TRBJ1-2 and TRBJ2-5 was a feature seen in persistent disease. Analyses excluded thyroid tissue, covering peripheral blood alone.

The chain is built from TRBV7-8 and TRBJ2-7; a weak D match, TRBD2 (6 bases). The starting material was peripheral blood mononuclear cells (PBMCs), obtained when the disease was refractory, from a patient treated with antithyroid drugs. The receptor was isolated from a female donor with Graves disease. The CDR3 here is CASIPMGGREQYF. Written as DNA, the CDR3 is TGTGCCAGCATCCCAATGGGTGGGAGGGAGCAGTACTTC.